Listed below are T cell receptor beta chains from one sample, sequenced in a study of cytomegalovirus exposure and HLA in healthy donors. Sequenced by immunoSEQ multiplex PCR; TCRdb stores in-frame clones only, minus some. The sample has about 170,000 clones, around 85% seen once. The specimen was PBMCs. All receptors derive from a woman in her 30s in good health and CMV-seronegative. The CDR3 runs from the conserved cysteine through the conserved F or W. The D gene is left open where the match is weak. Clone size is stated in some rows and not others, as once, few, many or a class when expanded.

J	V	size	D	DNA	CDR3
TRBJ2-4	TRBV6-1	.	.	TGTGCCAGCAGTGAAGCGTCGGTTACGAAAAACATTCAGTACTTC	CASSEASVTKNIQYF
TRBJ2-1	TRBV28	.	TRBD2	TGTGCCACTCGGGCTAGCGGGTACAATGAGCAGTTCTTC	CATRASGYNEQFF
TRBJ1-1	TRBV20-1	few	TRBD1	TGCAGAACAGGGGACAGGGCTGAAGCTTTCTTT	CRTGDRAEAFF
TRBJ1-4	TRBV6-1	.	TRBD1	TGTGCCAGCAGACGACAGGGGGCCGGTGAAAAACTGTTTTTT	CASRRQGAGEKLFF
TRBJ2-1	TRBV7-9	.	TRBD1	TGTGCCAGCAGCCTGACAGGGTCCTACAATGAGCAGTTCTTC	CASSLTGSYNEQFF
TRBJ2-7	TRBV20-1	once	.	TGCAGTGCTAGGGACTACGAGCAGTACTTC	CSARDYEQYF
TRBJ2-3	TRBV7-6	.	.	TGTGCCAGCAGCCTTAGTGGAGTCTGGGGGAGCATTATAGATACGCAGTATTTT	CASSLSGVWGSIIDTQYF
TRBJ1-4	TRBV7-6	.	TRBD1	TGTGCCAGCAGCCCACGGGACAGCGAAAAACTGTTTTTT	CASSPRDSEKLFF
TRBJ2-1	TRBV30	.	TRBD2	TGTGCCTGGAGTGCATATAGCGGGATGGGGAATGAGCAGTTCTTC	CAWSAYSGMGNEQFF
TRBJ2-7	TRBV25-1	.	.	TGTGCCAGCAGTGAATTCTTAGTGGGGATAGAGGAGCAGTACTTC	CASSEFLVGIEEQYF
TRBJ1-2	TRBV28	.	.	TGTGCCAGCAGTTTGGGCAATAACTATGGCTACACCTTC	CASSLGNNYGYTF
TRBJ1-2	TRBV4-3	once	.	TGCGCCAGCAGCCAAGAAATGGGGAGGGGCTACACCTTC	CASSQEMGRGYTF
TRBJ1-1	TRBV7-6	.	.	TGTGCCAGCAGCTTAGCCCCCAGGGCCGTCATCGGGACTGAAGCTTTCTTT	CASSLAPRAVIGTEAFF
TRBJ1-1	TRBV27	.	.	TGTGCCAGCAGTTTAGCCGGATTGAACACTGAAGCTTTCTTT	CASSLAGLNTEAFF
TRBJ2-3	TRBV5-4	.	.	TGTGCCAGCAGCTTGGAACCGGTTGATACGCAGTATTTT	CASSLEPVDTQYF
TRBJ1-1	TRBV7-8	few	TRBD1	TGTGCCAGCAGCTGGATGACAGGGCACACTGAAGCTTTCTTT	CASSWMTGHTEAFF
TRBJ2-7	TRBV27	.	TRBD2	TGTGCCAGCACCACTACTAGCGCGGTCCACGAGCAGTACTTC	CASTTTSAVHEQYF
TRBJ1-3	TRBV4-3	.	TRBD1	TGCGCCAGCAGCCAAGACGGGACAGTCGGAAACACCATATATTTT	CASSQDGTVGNTIYF
TRBJ2-2	TRBV4-2	.	TRBD2	TGTGCCAGCAGCCAGCGTGCCGGACTAGAAACCGGGGAGCTGTTTTTT	CASSQRAGLETGELFF
TRBJ2-1	TRBV4-3	.	.	TGCGCCAGCAGCCAAACGGGCCTTCAAAATGAGCAGTTCTTC	CASSQTGLQNEQFF
TRBJ2-5	TRBV7-6	.	TRBD2	TGTGCCAGCAGCTTATTTTTTGCTAGCGGTTCGCCAGAGACCCAGTACTTC	CASSLFFASGSPETQYF
TRBJ1-1	TRBV7-2	.	.	TGTGCCAGCAGCTTAGACAGAAGGAACACTGAAGCTTTCTTT	CASSLDRRNTEAFF
TRBJ1-1	TRBV5-4	.	.	TGTGCCAGCAGCTTTGCGGGGAACACTGAAGCTTTCTTT	CASSFAGNTEAFF
TRBJ2-1	TRBV6-5	.	TRBD1	TGTGCCAGCAGTTACTCGTCTCCCCAACAGGGGGACCAGTTCTTC	CASSYSSPQQGDQFF
TRBJ2-6	TRBV5-1	.	.	TGCGCCAGCAGCGTAGTCTCTGGGGCCAACGTCCTGACTTTC	CASSVVSGANVLTF
TRBJ1-2	TRBV19	.	TRBD1	TGTGCCAGTAGTGAAGGGACAGGGGATTATGGCTACACCTTC	CASSEGTGDYGYTF
TRBJ2-2	TRBV6-5	.	.	TGTGCCAGCAGTTACTCACGAGTGGCCGGGGAGCTGTTTTTT	CASSYSRVAGELFF
TRBJ2-7	TRBV6-4	.	.	TGTGCCAGCAGTGACCCTCGTGGGCAGTACTTC	CASSDPRGQYF
TRBJ1-5	TRBV30	.	.	TGTGCCTGGAGTGTGTCCAGGGAGCAGCCCCAGCATTTT	CAWSVSREQPQHF
TRBJ2-2	TRBV29-1	.	.	TGCAGCGTTACTCCCACTGGGACCGGGGAGCTGTTTTTT	CSVTPTGTGELFF
TRBJ1-1	TRBV6-5	.	TRBD1	TGTGCCAGCAGTTATACAGGGGGCACTGAAGCTTTCTTT	CASSYTGGTEAFF
TRBJ1-5	TRBV18	.	.	TGTGCCAGCTCACTCGGTGAGAATCAGCCCCAGCATTTT	CASSLGENQPQHF
TRBJ2-3	TRBV18	few	TRBD1	TGTGCCAGCTCAACCCCCACAGGGGCGTACACAGATACGCAGTATTTT	CASSTPTGAYTDTQYF
TRBJ2-2	TRBV25-1	few	.	TGTGCCAGCAGTGAACGGGGACGGAACACCGGGGAGCTGTTTTTT	CASSERGRNTGELFF
TRBJ2-1	TRBV27	.	TRBD2	TGTGCCAGCAGTTTATCTGCTAGCGGGAGCCTAAATGAGCAGTTCTTC	CASSLSASGSLNEQFF
TRBJ1-2	TRBV18	few	.	TGTGCCAGCTCACAGGACCGCATCTATGGCTACACCTTC	CASSQDRIYGYTF
TRBJ1-2	TRBV6-5	.	.	TGTGCCAGCAGTTACTCCGAAGTCCAGAGTCTATATGGCTACACCTTC	CASSYSEVQSLYGYTF
TRBJ2-5	TRBV5-1	.	TRBD2	TGCGCCAGCACCCTAGCGGGAATAGAGACCCAGTACTTC	CASTLAGIETQYF
TRBJ2-5	TRBV27	.	TRBD1	TGTGCCAGCAGTTGGGGGTGGGGACAGGGGCAACAAGAGACCCAGTACTTC	CASSWGWGQGQQETQYF
TRBJ2-6	TRBV7-9	.	.	TGTGCCAGCAGCTTAGGTCCCGGGGCCAACGTCCTGACTTTC	CASSLGPGANVLTF
TRBJ1-3	TRBV18	few	.	TGTGCCAGCTCACCACGACAGCTTTCCTCTGGAAACACCATATATTTT	CASSPRQLSSGNTIYF
TRBJ2-1	TRBV19	.	.	TGTGCCAGTATCGGGGGCCTAAACAATGAGCAGTTCTTC	CASIGGLNNEQFF
TRBJ2-1	TRBV7-8	.	.	TGTGCCAGCAGCTTCCGGGACGGTAACAATGAGCAGTTCTTC	CASSFRDGNNEQFF
TRBJ1-2	TRBV27	.	.	TGTGCCAGCGCATATTTGGAGGGTCTAAGGGGCTACACCTTC	CASAYLEGLRGYTF
TRBJ1-5	TRBV28	.	TRBD1	TGTGCCAGCAGTCCTAGACAGGGATTGGCGGCTCAGCCCCAGCATTTT	CASSPRQGLAAQPQHF
TRBJ2-5	TRBV7-8	.	.	TGTGCCAGCAGCTTAGCCGATCAATTCCGCCAAGAGACCCAGTACTTC	CASSLADQFRQETQYF
TRBJ2-7	TRBV6-1	.	TRBD1	TGTGCCAGCAGGGGACAGGGTTCCTACGAGCAGTACTTC	CASRGQGSYEQYF
TRBJ2-2	TRBV28	.	TRBD2	TGTGCCAGCACCGGCGGGAGGGAGAACGGGGAGCTGTTTTTT	CASTGGRENGELFF
TRBJ1-1	TRBV5-1	.	.	TGCGCCAGCAGCGTCCGGCGGGACACTGAAGCTTTCTTT	CASSVRRDTEAFF
TRBJ1-2	TRBV19	.	.	TGTGCCAGTAGTATAGCGACAGTTTATGGCTACACCTTC	CASSIATVYGYTF
TRBJ2-7	TRBV14	.	.	TGTGCCAGCAGCCTCGGGTCTTCGGATCAGTACTTC	CASSLGSSDQYF
TRBJ1-5	TRBV18	many	.	TGTGCCAGCTCACCGGAGCATCTTAAAACCGGCAATCAGCCCCAGCATTTT	CASSPEHLKTGNQPQHF
TRBJ1-5	TRBV19	few	TRBD1	TGTGCCAGTAGTAACCGGGACAGGGGCGACAATCAGCCCCAGCATTTT	CASSNRDRGDNQPQHF
TRBJ2-2	TRBV5-4	few	.	TGTGCCAGCAGCTTCCCATCGACTTCCAACACCGGGGAGCTGTTTTTT	CASSFPSTSNTGELFF
TRBJ1-2	TRBV5-1	.	TRBD1	TGCGCCAGCAATCTAGGACAGGGGCTCGTGGGGGGCTACACCTTC	CASNLGQGLVGGYTF
TRBJ2-5	TRBV18	once	.	TGTGCCAGCTCACGGACTCAAGAGACCCAGTACTTC	CASSRTQETQYF
TRBJ1-6	TRBV13	few	.	TGTGCCAGCAGCTTAGAACCAGGGGACAATTCACCCCTCCACTTT	CASSLEPGDNSPLHF
TRBJ1-6	TRBV5-6	.	.	TGTGCCAGCAGCCCCGCGGTGTGGGGGGACTCACCCCTCCACTTT	CASSPAVWGDSPLHF
TRBJ2-4	TRBV5-1	once	.	TGCGCCAGCAGCCCCCGGCCAGATCTAGCCAAAAACATTCAGTACTTC	CASSPRPDLAKNIQYF
TRBJ2-5	TRBV11-2	.	.	TGTGCCAGCAGCTTAGAAGGGGTCGGGACCCAGTACTTC	CASSLEGVGTQYF